This T cell receptor beta chain derives from a study of OX40 agonist ivuxolimab in advanced cancers. The repertoire was sequenced with immunoSEQ multiplex PCR; TCRdb's copy has only in-frame clones and lacks some. The sample lists 60,000 to 75,000 clones, approximately 85% occurring once. The source is an adult with an advanced solid tumor such as melanoma, head and neck, liver or kidney cancer. The source was CD4+ or CD8+ T cells sorted from blood, collected in a trial of the OX40 agonist ivuxolimab.

CDR3 DNA: TGTGCCAGTAGCCACCACAGAGTTTTATATGGCTACACCTTC. As protein: CASSHHRVLYGYTF. This chain uses TRBV19 with TRBJ1-2, with D uncertain. The V gene's germline CDR1 is LNHDA and CDR2 SQIVND (reference sequence). CDR3 size: 14 residues. Trimming took 6 bases from V and 5 from J, leaving 16 bases between them.